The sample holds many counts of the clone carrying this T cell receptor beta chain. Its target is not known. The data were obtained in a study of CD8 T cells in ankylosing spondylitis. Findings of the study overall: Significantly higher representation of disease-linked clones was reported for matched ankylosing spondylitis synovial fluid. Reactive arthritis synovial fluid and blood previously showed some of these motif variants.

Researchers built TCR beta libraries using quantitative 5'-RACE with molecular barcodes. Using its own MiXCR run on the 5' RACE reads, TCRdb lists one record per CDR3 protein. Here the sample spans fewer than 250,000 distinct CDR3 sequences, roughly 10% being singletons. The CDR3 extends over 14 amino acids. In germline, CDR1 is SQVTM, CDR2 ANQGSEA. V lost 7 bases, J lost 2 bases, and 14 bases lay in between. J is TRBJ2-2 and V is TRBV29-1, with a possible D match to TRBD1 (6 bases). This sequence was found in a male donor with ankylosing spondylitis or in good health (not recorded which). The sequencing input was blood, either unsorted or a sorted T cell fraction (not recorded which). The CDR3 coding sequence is TGCAGCGCCGCCGGACAGTCCAACACCGGGGAGCTGTTTTTT. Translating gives CSAAGQSNTGELFF.